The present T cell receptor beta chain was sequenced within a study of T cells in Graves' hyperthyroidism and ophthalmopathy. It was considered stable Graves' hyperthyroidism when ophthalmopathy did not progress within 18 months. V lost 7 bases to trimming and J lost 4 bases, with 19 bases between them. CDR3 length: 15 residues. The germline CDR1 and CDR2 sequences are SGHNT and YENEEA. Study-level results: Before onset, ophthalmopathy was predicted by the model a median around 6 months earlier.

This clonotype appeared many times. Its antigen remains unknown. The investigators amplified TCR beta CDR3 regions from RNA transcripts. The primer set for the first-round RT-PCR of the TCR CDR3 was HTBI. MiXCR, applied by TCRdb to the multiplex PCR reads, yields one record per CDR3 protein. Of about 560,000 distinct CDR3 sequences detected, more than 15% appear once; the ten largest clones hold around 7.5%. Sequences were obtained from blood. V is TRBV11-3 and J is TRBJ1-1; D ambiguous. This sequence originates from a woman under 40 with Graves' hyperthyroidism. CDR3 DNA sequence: TGTGCCAGCATCCTAGCCCCATACCGGGGCACTGAAGCTTTCTTT. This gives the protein CASILAPYRGTEAFF.